The clone carrying this T cell receptor (beta chain) was observed a handful of times. Its specificity is not known. The same CDR3 also results from other DNA sequences found in this sample. Described treatment: 15 to 20 received Ad26.COV2.S at low or high dose, single or two shots; about 5 received placebo; per-sample allocation not given. All samples were drawn on day 63, counting from the first vaccine or placebo injection. Wuhan-strain SARS-CoV-2 spike was expressed by the Ad26 vector that made up the vaccine. Clones were read by immunoSEQ multiplex PCR, and TCRdb kept only the in-frame ones, dropping some. This table has over 200,000 clones, approximately 90% appearing once. This CDR3 spans 14 amino acids. V was cut by 0 bases and J by 8 bases, with 13 bases left in between. Germline assignment: CDR1 LGHNA and CDR2 YSLEER. The data are from a study of Ad26.COV2.S vaccination and SARS-CoV-2 variants. Study details: Vaccine-arm donor from the placebo-controlled COV1001 Ad26.COV2.S trial. Dosing was one shot or two shots 56 days apart. Study-level findings and limits: Substantial breadth was reportedly displayed by spike-specific CD8+ and CD4+ T cell responses after vaccination.

The source of this sequence is a person aged 18-65 years who received the Ad26.COV2.S COVID-19 vaccine or a placebo. The chain carries TRBV4-3 and TRBJ1-2; D remains unclear. Sequences were derived from peripheral blood, sampled in a trial of Ad26.COV2.S vaccine versus placebo. The CDR3 DNA is TGCGCCAGCAGCCAAGATCGGTTCGGTGGGGGCTACACCTTC. The encoded protein is CASSQDRFGGGYTF.